These 18 T cell receptor beta chains were all obtained from the same sample, sequenced in a study of shared clonotypes between healthy human individuals. Only in-frame clones appear in the TCRdb table, and some are missing; sequencing was by immunoSEQ multiplex PCR. The data contain some 2.1 million clones, over 85% of them singletons. Sequenced material: naive CD4+ T cells sorted from blood. Subset specified: CD45RA+ positively selected. These receptors came from a man younger than 30 in good health.

This chain joins TRBV28 and TRBJ1-2; D may be TRBD1 (6 bases). The CDR3 is 13 amino acids. Between the trimmed V and J ends, which lost 6 bases and 4 bases, there was a span of 12 bases. The germline V gene has CDR1 MDHEN and CDR2 SYDVKM. DNA of the CDR3: TGTGCCAGCAGCCAGAGGGGGATCTATGGCTACACCTTC. It translates to CASSQRGIYGYTF.

The chain carries TRBV7-2 and TRBJ2-7; a weak D match, TRBD2 (5 bases). Trimming left V 4 bases short and J 2 bases short, with 12 bases between. Per the germline V gene, CDR1 is SGHTA and CDR2 is FQGNSA. The CDR3 contains 14 residues. CDR3 in amino acids: CASSSLGLPYEQYF. The DNA of the CDR3 is TGTGCCAGCAGCTCACTAGGGTTGCCCTACGAGCAGTACTTC. Combining the CDR3 with reference TRBV7-2 and TRBJ2-7 gives the whole variable domain GAGVSQSPSNKVTEKGKDVELRCDPISGHTALYWYRQSLGQGLEFLIYFQGNSAPDKSGLPSDRFSAERTGGSVSTLTIQRTQQEDSAVYLCASSSLGLPYEQYFGPGTRLTVT.

The rearrangement links TRBV10-2 to TRBJ2-1; D gene uncertain. V was clipped by 6 bases and J by 4 bases, with 19 bases between them. Germline lookup yields CDR1 WSHSY and CDR2 SAAADI. The CDR3 totals 16 residues. The CDR3 coding sequence is TGCGCCAGCAGCATCGCCCTAGTCCTGGGTTACAATGAGCAGTTCTTC. Residues: CASSIALVLGYNEQFF.

The chain uses TRBV10-3 and TRBJ1-2; D unresolved. The V and J ends lost 3 bases and 0 bases respectively, with 8 bases between them. The length of the CDR3 is 14 residues. The germline V gene encodes CDR1 ENHRY and CDR2 SYGVKD. This CDR3 reads CAISEDRTNYGYTF. CDR3 coding DNA: TGTGCCATCAGTGAAGATAGAACTAACTATGGCTACACCTTC.

This clone showed up just once. The chain employs TRBV10-2 and TRBJ1-2; no reliable D call. Germline CDR1 WSHSY, CDR2 SAAADI. Trimming left V 3 bases short and J 0 bases short, with 5 bases between. The CDR3 totals 13 residues. CDR3 nucleotide sequence: TGCGCCAGCAGTGACAGCCCTAACTATGGCTACACCTTC. This gives the protein CASSDSPNYGYTF.

The V call is TRBV18, the J call TRBJ1-6; no clear D. Germline values: CDR1 KGHSH, CDR2 LQKENI. CDR3 length equals 14 residues. V was cut by 5 bases and J by 4 bases, with 9 bases left in between. The CDR3 loop is CASSGSGYNSPLHF. CDR3 bases: TGTGCCAGCTCAGGTTCCGGGTATAATTCACCCCTCCACTTT.

This clone has at least ten counts. The chain uses TRBV6-5 and TRBJ1-5, with 7 bases matching TRBD1. The V and J ends lost 4 bases and 3 bases, in that order; junction bases with no gene match: 6. Germline loops: CDR1 MNHEY, CDR2 SVGAGI. The CDR3 contains 15 residues. The CDR3: CASSSEGAFNQPQHF. The CDR3, as DNA: TGTGCCAGCAGTTCCGAGGGGGCTTTCAATCAGCCCCAGCATTTT.

The chain links TRBV10-3 to TRBJ2-3, with TRBD2 identical over 7 bases. In germline, CDR1 is ENHRY, CDR2 SYGVKD. This CDR3 is built from 16 residues. V lost 3 bases and J lost 0; bases outside the gene matches: 6. CDR3 DNA sequence: TGTGCCATCAGTGAATTCGCTAGCGGTAGCACAGATACGCAGTATTTT. Translated, it gives CAISEFASGSTDTQYF.

The chain is built from TRBV4-1 and TRBJ2-7; 8 positions match TRBD1. Germline V gene sequence: CDR1 MGHRA, CDR2 YSYEKL. With 4 bases clipped from V and 3 bases from J, the junction kept 8 bases outside the gene matches. This CDR3 comprises 15 residues. The CDR3: CASSPTDRDGYEQYF. In nucleotides, the CDR3 is TGCGCCAGCAGCCCAACGGACAGGGATGGCTACGAGCAGTACTTC.

The CDR3 protein is CASGKQISDTQYF. CDR3 bases: TGTGCCAGCGGTAAACAGATATCAGATACGCAGTATTTT. The chain employs TRBV7-2 and TRBJ2-3, with no clear D. Looked up from germline, CDR1 is SGHTA and CDR2 is FQGNSA. V was pared by 8 bases and J by 4 bases, with 13 bases between. The CDR3 spans 13 residues.

The rearrangement joins TRBV4-1 to TRBJ1-1; maybe TRBD1 (6 bases). Deletions cut 3 bases from V and 0 bases from J, with 11 bases between. This CDR3 is built from 15 residues. Germline loops: CDR1 MGHRA, CDR2 YSYEKL. The CDR3 loop is CASSHPDRLNTEAFF. The CDR3 region has the DNA TGCGCCAGCAGCCACCCAGACAGGTTGAACACTGAAGCTTTCTTT.

The rearrangement links TRBV28 to TRBJ2-3, with a weak D call TRBD1 (5 bases). The germline gives CDR1 MDHEN, CDR2 SYDVKM. This CDR3 is built from 13 residues. V lost 11 bases and J lost 1, with 13 bases in between. CDR3 nucleotide sequence: TGTGCCGGGAAAAGGGGTGGCACAGATACGCAGTATTTT. Translated: CAGKRGGTDTQYF.

V gene TRBV7-8 combines with J gene TRBJ1-5; D may be TRBD1 (5 bases). Trimming took off 4 bases at V and 7 bases at J, with 11 bases between the two ends. Per the germline V gene, CDR1 is SGHVS and CDR2 is FQNEAQ. The CDR3 covers 13 residues. CDR3 sequence reads: CASSWDAGQPQHF. Written as DNA, the CDR3 is TGTGCCAGCAGCTGGGACGCCGGACAGCCCCAGCATTTT.

The V and J genes are TRBV10-3 and TRBJ2-2; 8 nucleotides align to TRBD2. Germline trimming cut 4 bases from V and 4 bases from J; bases unmatched to any gene: 8. Per germline, CDR1 ENHRY and CDR2 SYGVKD. This CDR3 region has 16 residues. The CDR3 sequence is CAISGGLAGFTGELFF. DNA for the CDR3: TGTGCCATCAGTGGGGGTCTAGCGGGCTTCACCGGGGAGCTGTTTTTT.

Details on this clone: At the DNA level, this CDR3 is encoded by other sequences in the same sample as well. The V and J genes are TRBV30 and TRBJ1-2, with unresolved D. Trimming took off 0 bases at V and 2 bases at J, with 1 base between the two ends. This CDR3 contains 11 residues. Germline V gene data show CDR1 as GTSNPN and CDR2 as SVGIG (reference sequence). The CDR3 sequence is CAWSVNYGYTF. The CDR3 coding sequence is TGTGCCTGGAGTGTAAACTATGGCTACACCTTC.

The CDR3 sequence: CASSPGAGGSTGELFF. The DNA for the CDR3 is TGTGCCAGCAGCCCGGGTGCAGGGGGTAGCACCGGGGAGCTGTTTTTT. V gene TRBV5-6 combines with J gene TRBJ2-2, with 7 bases aligning to TRBD1. The CDR3 is 16 residues long. V shed 4 bases, J shed 4 bases, and the junction held 10 bases outside the gene matches. Germline V gene data show CDR1 as SGHDT and CDR2 as YYEEEE. The entire variable domain, with the rest obtained from reference TRBV5-6 and TRBJ2-2, is as follows: DAGVTQSPTHLIKTRGQQVTLRCSPKSGHDTVSWYQQALGQGPQFIFQYYEEEERQRGNFPDRFSGHQFPNYSSELNVNALLLGDSALYLCASSPGAGGSTGELFFGEGSRLTVL.

The chain has TRBV5-5 and TRBJ1-1; 8 bases agree with TRBD1. This CDR3 comprises 13 residues. Germline assignment: CDR1 SGHKS and CDR2 YYEKEE (reference sequence). Trimming at V came to 4 bases and at J to 7 bases, leaving 6 bases not matched to a gene. The CDR3 loop is CASSQGQVLEAFF. The CDR3 nucleotides read TGTGCCAGCAGCCAGGGACAGGTCCTTGAAGCTTTCTTT.

With regard to this clone: Other DNA sequences from this sample encode an identical CDR3 as well. This chain connects TRBV2 to TRBJ2-7; perhaps TRBD1 as D (5 bases). The CDR3 totals 13 residues. Germline assignment: CDR1 SNHLY and CDR2 FYNNEI. Trimming stripped 2 bases from V and 2 bases from J, with 7 bases between. The CDR3 DNA reads TGTGCCAGCAGTGAACAGGGTGCCTACGAGCAGTACTTC. Translating gives CASSEQGAYEQYF.